Described below is a single T cell receptor (beta chain) sequence and its context. This table comes from immunoSEQ multiplex PCR, and its TCRdb copy is limited to in-frame clones, with some not included. The sample has roughly 190,000 clones, roughly 93% seen once; the top ten hold around 4.3%. The germline V gene encodes CDR1 KGHSH and CDR2 LQKENI. This CDR3 comprises 15 residues. Trimming took off 3 bases at V and 8 bases at J, with 20 bases between the two ends. These data come from a study of T cell responses to AZD1222 COVID-19 vaccine. This TCR was sampled from an adult in good health. The sequenced sample was peripheral blood, obtained on day 0 of AZD1222 vaccination. V and J are TRBV18 and TRBJ2-7; weak D call: TRBD1 (6 bases). CDR3 DNA sequence: TGTGCCAGCTCACCTCGGGACATCGCCGTTGTGAAGCAGTACTTC. Protein sequence: CASSPRDIAVVKQYF.